This is a list of T cell receptor beta chains from one sample in a study of T cell responses to AZD1222 COVID-19 vaccine. The repertoire was sequenced with immunoSEQ multiplex PCR; TCRdb's copy has only in-frame clones and lacks some. The sample includes approximately 180,000 clones, about 92% of them seen just once. Sequences were derived from peripheral blood, sampled on day 0 of AZD1222 vaccination. The receptors here all came from an adult in good health. The CDR3 runs from the conserved cysteine through the conserved F or W. A D gene is named only where the DNA matches it firmly. Some rows mark clone size as missing; the rest say once, few, many or name a class of expanded clone.

clone size	V gene	J gene	D gene	CDR3 length	CDR3 DNA	CDR3 protein
.	TRBV24-1	TRBJ2-2	.	12	TGTGCCACCATGGATGAGGCCGGGGAGCTGTTTTTT	CATMDEAGELFF
.	TRBV6-2/TRBV6-3	TRBJ1-2	.	15	TGTGCCAGCAGTTACTCTCCAGGGACCGCCTATGGCTACACCTTC	CASSYSPGTAYGYTF
.	TRBV10-2	TRBJ1-1	TRBD1	13	TGCGCCAGCAGTGAGCACAGGGGCACTGAAGCTTTCTTT	CASSEHRGTEAFF
.	TRBV6-1	TRBJ1-2	TRBD1	15	TGTGCCAGCAGTGAACGAAGAGGGGGCCTCGGTGGCTACACCTTC	CASSERRGGLGGYTF
.	TRBV15	TRBJ1-4	.	13	TGTGCCACCAGCAGCAATTTAAATGAAAAACTGTTTTTT	CATSSNLNEKLFF
.	TRBV7-7	TRBJ1-2	.	13	TGTGCCAGCACCCCGGTAGGGGGCTATGGCTACACCTTC	CASTPVGGYGYTF
.	TRBV6-5	TRBJ2-7	TRBD2	14	TGTGCCAGCAGTCGGCTAGCGGGAGACCACGAGCAGTACTTC	CASSRLAGDHEQYF
few	TRBV10-1	TRBJ2-5	.	13	TGCGCCAGCGCTAGCGCTAGAGGAGAGACCCAGTACTTC	CASASARGETQYF
.	TRBV6-4	TRBJ2-2	.	15	TGTGCCAGCAGCAGGGTTGCAGGGGACGCCGGGGAGCTGTTTTTT	CASSRVAGDAGELFF
.	TRBV5-5	TRBJ1-1	.	13	TGTGCCAGCAGCTTCGGGGGTTTAGCTGAAGCTTTCTTT	CASSFGGLAEAFF
.	TRBV19	TRBJ1-4	.	16	TGTGCCAGTAGTATAGATCTAGGGGATCCTAATGAAAAACTGTTTTTT	CASSIDLGDPNEKLFF
once	TRBV19	TRBJ1-5	TRBD1	15	TGTGCCAGTAGTATTTTTAGGGGGCCAGGTCAGCCCCAGCATTTT	CASSIFRGPGQPQHF
.	TRBV6-2/TRBV6-3	TRBJ2-1	.	14	TGTGCCAGCAGTTCGTCCCTTAGATACAATGAGCAGTTCTTC	CASSSSLRYNEQFF
.	TRBV27	TRBJ2-1	.	14	TGTGCCAGCAGTTTAATTGACAACTACAATGAGCAGTTCTTC	CASSLIDNYNEQFF
.	TRBV9	TRBJ1-2	TRBD1	16	TGTGCCAGCAGCGTAGGAGGGCAGGGGGCTAACTATGGCTACACCTTC	CASSVGGQGANYGYTF
.	TRBV6-1	TRBJ1-2	.	15	TGTGCCAGCAGTGAAAGTTTCGGTTTCAACTATGGCTACACCTTC	CASSESFGFNYGYTF
once	TRBV12-5	TRBJ1-2	.	12	TGTGCTAGTGGTTTGCCTCGAGATGGCTACACCTTC	CASGLPRDGYTF